This T cell receptor (beta chain) derives from a study of post-analysis software for immune sequencing data. Study background: The patients showed relapsing-remitting, secondary progressive and progressive-relapsing multiple sclerosis courses.

With respect to this clonotype: Its antigen is undetermined.

Tagging with unique molecular identifiers was a feature of the TCR beta cDNA libraries. In TCRdb, the PCR reads were re-called with MiXCR into one record per CDR3 protein. The sample consists of 150,000 or so distinct CDR3 sequences, 35% to 40% of them appearing once. Germline V gives CDR1 SGDLS, CDR2 YYNGEE. J was trimmed by 2 bases and V by 2 bases; bases with no gene match: 3. The CDR3 has 17 amino acids. Study-level results: Compared against controls, patients with multiple sclerosis displayed significantly lower normalized Chao1 diversity. The F measure placed samples prepared in the same batch into strongly shared clusters. Patients had higher frequencies than controls of a handful of TRBV segments, including TRBV5-6, TRBV5-1 and TRBV20-1.

The sample was blood, taken after autologous hematopoietic stem cell transplantation. This sequence originates from a girl aged 10-17 years with multiple sclerosis. The chain recombines TRBV9 with TRBJ2-2, with 13 bases lining up with TRBD2. CDR3 nucleotides: TGTGCCAGCAGCGTCGAGGGACTAGCGGGAAACACCGGGGAGCTGTTTTTT. Amino acid sequence: CASSVEGLAGNTGELFF. The variable domain in full, with the rest retrieved from reference TRBV9 and TRBJ2-2, is DSGVTQTPKHLITATGQRVTLRCSPRSGDLSVYWYQQSLDQGLQFLIQYYNGEERAKGNILERFSAQQFPDLHSELNLSSLELGDSALYFCASSVEGLAGNTGELFFGEGSRLTVL.